This T cell receptor (beta chain) was sequenced during a study of blood T cell repertoires in COVID-19. As for the study in general: COVID-19 samples collected from the United States, Italy and Spain covered acute and convalescent phases. The cDNA or gDNA used as material had been derived from T cells, B-cell-depleted T cells, or PBMCs.

The CDR3 is made up of 15 amino acids. Authors' methods: Nucleated cell number was recorded as an estimate derived from reference gene primer amplification. Generated by immunoSEQ multiplex PCR, the TCRdb table keeps only in-frame clones and is missing some. V and J calls and clone size are those listed in that table; D and trimming were worked out from the DNA. The sample consists of 200,000 to 250,000 clones, around 84% of them appearing once. The receptor was derived from an older woman who had recovered from COVID-19. The sample was peripheral blood. The chain couples TRBV12-1 to TRBJ1-2; TRBD1, the table's D call, was not compared with the DNA. TRBV12-1 corresponds to a pseudogene. Here the CDR3 reads CARRPEGDVFHGYTF. The CDR3 bases are TGTGCCAGAAGACCCGAGGGGGATGTGTTTCATGGCTACACCTTC.